Listed below are T cell receptor beta chains from one sample, sequenced in a study of technical replicates of blood from several donors. Clones were sequenced by immunoSEQ multiplex PCR, and TCRdb holds only the in-frame ones, with some missing. The sample consists of 60,000 or so clones, about 97% of them appearing once. The sequencing sample was made of T cells isolated from PBMCs. These receptors originate from a human donor in good health. Both conserved end residues are part of each CDR3.

v_gene	j_gene	CDR3aa
TRBV30	TRBJ1-2	CAWNRDSNGYTF
TRBV5-6	TRBJ2-7	CASSLGWTGREVGHF
TRBV4-2	TRBJ2-7	CASSLRLAGGYEQYF
TRBV4-1	TRBJ2-5	CASSQDPLASFRETQYF
TRBV25-1	TRBJ1-4	CASSGGPGLNEKLFF
TRBV10-1	TRBJ2-7	CASRGGFLQQYF
TRBV10-1	TRBJ2-2	CASSYFSGNTGELFF
TRBV5-4	TRBJ2-7	CASRTDASGSSYEQYF
TRBV29-1	TRBJ1-1	CSVEAQQGGMNTEAFF
TRBV5-1	TRBJ2-3	CASSPGGGGADTQYF
TRBV19	TRBJ2-2	CARRDTSSTGELFF
TRBV9	TRBJ2-7	CASSVSFTYEQYF
TRBV18	TRBJ1-3	CASSRDSGNTIYF
TRBV6-5	TRBJ1-2	CASSWGRGNGYTF
TRBV4-1	TRBJ1-2	CASSQETGSRGYTF
TRBV2	TRBJ2-7	CASSAASGIFNEQYF
TRBV6-5	TRBJ2-5	CASSPDWGVGTQYF
TRBV10-1	TRBJ2-7	CASSSGTQGSWYEQYF
TRBV28	TRBJ1-5	CASSLSQGWPQHF
TRBV13	TRBJ1-1	CASSPRSRKNTEAFF
TRBV9	TRBJ2-7	CASSVYRDSSSYEQYF
TRBV5-8	TRBJ1-6	CASSLGHDNSPLHF
TRBV11-2	TRBJ2-7	CASSFGSAEQYF
TRBV5-1	TRBJ2-3	CASSPSFSTDTQYF
TRBV5-1	TRBJ2-5	CASSFGGGETQYF
TRBV28	TRBJ2-7	CASSFSTGQGLYEQYF
TRBV19	TRBJ1-5	CASTRDILGQPQHF
TRBV11-2	TRBJ2-5	CASSWTGTRETQYF
TRBV28	TRBJ2-5	CASSFPTNSQPQETQYF
TRBV12-5	TRBJ2-7	CASGSTGHYEQYF
TRBV5-4	TRBJ2-1	CASSLGDSNEQFF
TRBV7-3	TRBJ1-1	CASSLDRGRGTEAFF
TRBV11-2	TRBJ2-7	CASSLDPWTGGYEQYF
TRBV30	TRBJ1-2	CAWSGRGRFNGYTF
TRBV6-1	TRBJ2-3	CASSEAFPGQGADTQYF
TRBV9	TRBJ1-3	CASSGGLSGNTIYF
TRBV5-5	TRBJ1-1	CASSLAPAGSMNTEAFF
TRBV7-3	TRBJ2-7	CASSPYTVSSSYEQYF
TRBV10-1	TRBJ2-3	CASSARLGTGMDTQYF
TRBV5-8	TRBJ1-2	CASSHRDRVYGYTF
TRBV4-1	TRBJ1-5	CASSQDAGDQPQHF
TRBV4-1	TRBJ1-1	CASSQGLSPVNTEAFF
TRBV5-1	TRBJ2-6	CASSLRRSSGANVLTF
TRBV6-5	TRBJ2-7	CASSYSAQGSYEQYF
TRBV28	TRBJ2-4	CASSATSGSGIQYF
TRBV30	TRBJ2-1	CAWKLRGDSSYNEQFF